This note documents a single T cell receptor (beta chain) sequence. This receptor's antigen is unknown. There are no base qualities to consult, and no much larger clone falls within one base. The record originates from a study of shared clonotypes between healthy human individuals (TCRdb year 2020). The study in broad terms: A couple of women and three men aged 18 to 49 years were included in the cohort. Each donor's leukapheresis produced roughly between about 0.9 and 9.5 billion PBMCs. Different laboratories and diverse techniques were used to prepare libraries and sequence TCR repertoires, to increase sequencing depth and limit assay-specific biases. Blood TCR repertoires of a handful of healthy adults were deeply sequenced to estimate repertoire size and the extent of clonotype sharing between individuals. Per donor, three plates each were used for CD4 naive and CD4 memory, two for CD8 naive, and one for CD8 memory.

General conclusions and limits of the study: Pairwise subsampling led to the expectation that sequencing depth would affect the degree of clonotype sharing among donors. Sampling was limited to blood, and TCR repertoires in tissue likely differ from TCR repertoires in blood. Incomplete sequencing was indicated by rarefaction of sorted-subset datasets, despite the large sequencing depth. Compared with non-shared clonotypes, clonotypes shared by all four sorted-subset donors had higher generation probabilities. Naive subsets generally had larger estimated clonotype richness than memory subsets. Because the study included a small number of donors, the genetic and exposure-history diversity represented was limited. About 5% of naive CD4, around 3.6% of naive CD8, approximately 2% of memory CD4, and around 0.4% of memory CD8 clonotypes were shared across a few donors.

The germline ends are 16 bases apart after V is trimmed by 2 bases and J by 2 bases. From its cysteine to its phenylalanine, the CDR3 spans 16 amino acids. Here the CDR3 DNA is all that survives: 48 bases in frame from base 1. From the germline V gene, CDR1 is MNHEY and CDR2 is SVGAGI. The donors were healthy, HIV-negative adults with no recently reported acute infections or vaccinations. Every donor was a Caucasian adult residing in Nashville, Tennessee, USA. Magnetic negative selection was used to enrich CD4+ T cells, after which naive cells were positively selected on CD45RA and the negative fraction became the memory subset. Blood was collected by leukapheresis, and PBMCs were isolated by Ficoll-Histopaque density gradient centrifugation and then cryopreserved in liquid nitrogen vapor phase. Analytical flow cytometry was used to check the purity and quantity of each magnetically sorted T cell population. Genomic DNA was isolated from each sorted fraction and quantified by UV absorbance on a Nanodrop 2000c.

TCR CDR3 regions were amplified from genomic DNA by multiplex PCR using the deep immunoSEQ assay. Genomic DNA extracted from each cell subset was distributed evenly over all wells of several immunoSEQ 96-well plates, and each plate served as one replicate. For sorted subsets, approximately 210 ng genomic DNA, equal to about 30,000 T cell genomes, was loaded into each replicate PCR. Purified libraries were measured with a Qubit 3.0 fluorometer, size-checked on a Bioanalyzer 2100, and measured again with the KAPA Library Quantification kit. A separate single-read 150-cycle Illumina NextSeq 550 flow cell was used to sequence each immunoSEQ 96-well plate. As for how the authors treated the data: The immunoSEQ output contained only junctional sequences without quality scores, so filtering could not match that applied to full-length reads. Sequences were annotated with PyIR, a Python wrapper for IgBLAST v1.9, using IMGT germline references to assign V/J genes and CDR3. Any read was removed if the V/J assignment was weak (E-value above 1e-6), the CDR3 was missing, or the read contained stop codons, out-of-frame junctions, or ambiguous translated residues. A V3J clonotype was defined by an identical inferred V gene, J gene, and CDR3 amino acid sequence. To compute the percentage overlap between repertoires, the number of shared unique clonotypes was divided by the size of the smaller repertoire. Richness of each repertoire was evaluated using RTK rarefaction, the Chao1 estimator, and Recon v2.1 estimates of unobserved clonotypes. Generation probabilities were computed with OLGA for all TCRbeta clonotypes obtained by the gDNA method from a few donors. TCRdb took over this immuneACCESS table, retaining in-frame rearrangements with V and J assigned. Such tables are incomplete; in checked studies, under half of the missing clones stem from an unresolved V gene, and the remainder is unexplained. The V and J calls and clone size are taken from that table; D and trimming were inferred from the DNA. Present in this sample are about 1 million clones, about 77% of which were seen just once. The ten biggest clones cover 1.5% of the sample.

This TCR was recovered from a man younger than 30 in good health. Recombination joined TRBV6-5 with TRBJ2-7, with TRBD2 as a weak D call on 5 bases. Material for sequencing was memory CD4+ T cells sorted from blood. The cell subset or site label, as the study defines it: CD45RA-negative fraction. The CDR3 has the sequence CASSYDLDSRTYEQYF. The nucleotide sequence is given as TGTGCCAGCAGTTACGATCTGGACTCCCGGACCTACGAGCAGTACTTC.